This TCR beta chain came from a study of cytomegalovirus exposure and HLA in healthy donors. Study observations and caveats: For most TCR beta V segments, an earlier analysis put the productive rate at about 87% or about 30% of the time. TCR beta V- and J-gene trimming was later associated with a missense DCLRE1C variant. Several of the most significant clusters appeared linked to common viral pathogens, based on a later analysis.

This CDR3 has 22 residues. In germline, CDR1 is SGHVS, CDR2 FQNEAQ. The junction had 23 bases not matched to a gene; V was cut back by 3 bases and J by 0 bases. The PCR employed 60 Vbeta primers together with 13 Jbeta primers. Clones were sequenced by immunoSEQ multiplex PCR, and TCRdb holds only the in-frame ones, with some missing. Here the sample spans approximately 160,000 clones, approximately 67% being singletons. This clone was seen only once. Its matching antigen is unknown. The source is a woman aged 18-29 years in good health and CMV-seropositive. The sample comprised PBMCs. The chain links TRBV7-8 to TRBJ2-5, with 9 bases identical to TRBD2. Here the CDR3 reads CASSFKTGPRGGLGPYQETQYF. For the CDR3, the DNA is TGTGCCAGCAGCTTTAAGACTGGGCCGCGGGGGGGCCTGGGGCCGTACCAAGAGACCCAGTACTTC.